The clone carrying this T cell receptor (beta chain) has more than one count but fewer than ten. The antigen is not known. The CDR3 totals 11 residues. The V gene lost 3 bases and the J gene lost 10 bases, with 7 bases spanning the gap. Germline V gives CDR1 MGHDK, CDR2 SYGVNS. The sample belongs to a study of blood T cells in healthy people across ages. Whole-study findings and limits: More naive CD4+ cells and higher diversity marked long-lived donors relative to aged donors. It was held that diversity estimates obtained from one million T cells represented underestimates. Diversity of TCR beta correlated strongly with naive T cell percentage.

Primed by a sample-barcoded 5' primer and a J-beta primer mix, a second PCR proceeded for about 6 to 12 cycles. Each sample provided no less than 2.5 million CDR3-containing paired-end reads. TCRdb recomputed calls from the 5' RACE reads with MiXCR, one row per CDR3 protein. In the table there are about 1,400,000 distinct CDR3 sequences, 35% to 45% of which are singletons. This receptor was taken from a woman younger than 35 in good health. Material for sequencing was blood. The chain uses TRBV25-1 and TRBJ2-1; the D gene is possibly TRBD1 (5 bases). The DNA of the CDR3 is TGTGCCAGCAGTGATCAGGGAGAGCAGTTCTTC. This translates into CASSDQGEQFF. Filled out from reference TRBV25-1 and TRBJ2-1, the complete variable domain reads EADIYQTPRYLVIGTGKKITLECSQTMGHDKMYWYQQDPGMELHLIHYSYGVNSTEKGDLSSESTVSRIRTEHFPLTLESARPSHTSQYLCASSDQGEQFFGPGTRLTVL.